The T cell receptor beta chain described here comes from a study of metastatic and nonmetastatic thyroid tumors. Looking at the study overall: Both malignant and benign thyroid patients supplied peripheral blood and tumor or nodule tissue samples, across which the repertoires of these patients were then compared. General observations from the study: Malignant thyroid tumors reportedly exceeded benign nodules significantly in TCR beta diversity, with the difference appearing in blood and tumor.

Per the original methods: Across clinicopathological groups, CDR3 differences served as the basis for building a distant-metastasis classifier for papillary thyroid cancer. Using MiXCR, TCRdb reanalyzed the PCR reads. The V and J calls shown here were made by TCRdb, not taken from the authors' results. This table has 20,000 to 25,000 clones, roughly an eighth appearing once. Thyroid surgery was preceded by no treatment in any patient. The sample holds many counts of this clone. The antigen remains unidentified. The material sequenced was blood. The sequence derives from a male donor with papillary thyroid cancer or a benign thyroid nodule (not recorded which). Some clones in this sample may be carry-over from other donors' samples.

This chain's CDR3 is CASSLQQGSTEAFF. The CDR3, as DNA: TGTGCCAGCAGCCTACAACAGGGGAGCACTGAAGCTTTCTTT. The chain has TRBV12-3 or TRBV12-4 and TRBJ1-1, with 7 bases aligning to TRBD1. The CDR3 sequence is 14 residues long. The junction had 8 bases not matched to a gene; V was cut back by 6 bases and J by 4 bases.